The T cell receptor (beta chain) described here comes from a study of blood T cell repertoires in COVID-19. Study-level background: PBMCs, B-cell-depleted T cells, or T cells provided the cDNA or gDNA that made up the material.

The study drew participants aged about 18 to 89 years from some 24 US areas. Participants reported their clinical history, and cohort assignment relied on those reports. This CDR3 comprises 12 residues. Germline values: CDR1 MDHEN, CDR2 SYDVKM. V lost 7 bases and J lost 10; bases outside the gene matches: 2. Original methodology: Estimated nucleated cell counts came from reference gene primer amplification. Sequenced by immunoSEQ multiplex PCR; TCRdb stores in-frame clones only, minus some. Clonal size and the V and J genes are those of that table, whereas D and trimming came from the DNA. This sample carries 400,000 or so clones, over 75% of them seen once, and the ten largest clones take roughly 2%.

The chain is built from TRBV28 and TRBJ2-1; 12 nucleotides match TRBD2. The source is a man aged 40-55 years in a cohort exposed to, infected with or recovered from COVID-19 (not recorded which). Material: PBMCs or T cells enriched from blood (not recorded which). CDR3 in amino acids: CASTGLAGEQFF. The DNA for the CDR3 is TGTGCCAGCACGGGACTAGCGGGCGAGCAGTTCTTC.